This entry is about one T cell receptor beta chain. Its antigen is undetermined. This record belongs to a study of T cell responses to AZD1222 COVID-19 vaccine. General study points: Close to half of all spike-specific TCRs reportedly target regions of the variants that are unmutated.

Libraries were prepared by immunoSEQ multiplex PCR; TCRdb keeps only in-frame clonotypes and omits some of them. The sample consists of 120,000 to 150,000 clones, 91% of them appearing once. The CDR3 has 12 residues. The V end was cut by 8 bases, the J end by 3 bases, with 8 bases between. In germline, CDR1 is MNHEY, CDR2 SMNVEV (reference sequence). The clonotype comes from an adult in good health. Specimen: peripheral blood, collected on day 0 of AZD1222 vaccination. The rearrangement joins TRBV27 to TRBJ1-5; D uncertain. CDR3 nucleotide sequence: TGTGCCAGCGGGCCGTACAATCAGCCCCAGCATTTT. This encodes CASGPYNQPQHF.